This T cell receptor beta chain was captured in a study of T cells in Graves' hyperthyroidism and ophthalmopathy (dated by TCRdb to the late 2010s). For the study in its entirety: Peripheral blood was collected at initial diagnosis, before any treatment. The paper reports TCR Vbeta CDR3 sequencing of approximately 140 peripheral blood samples: some 44 ophthalmopathy, roughly 74 hyperthyroidism and around 17 progressor patients. An independent validation cohort of around 19 hyperthyroidism patients and 17 patients who later progressed to ophthalmopathy tested prospective prediction of ophthalmopathy. To identify distinguishing TCR V-J signatures, a discovery cohort of about 100 patients was used, comprising 40 to 45 with Graves' ophthalmopathy and 57 with stable Graves' hyperthyroidism. Once sampling was done, hyperthyroidism patients were given methimazole at a starting dose of 30 mg daily, whereas ophthalmopathy patients were given high-dose intravenous methylprednisolone. The approximately 95 discovery patients were divided at random into training and test sets in a 7:3 ratio. Thyroid tissue and blood T-cell repertoires from six Graves' hyperthyroidism patients were also compared in the study.

A patient counted as having stable Graves' hyperthyroidism if no progression to ophthalmopathy occurred over 18 months of follow-up. Hyperthyroidism patients were newly diagnosed, had a disease duration of under 2 months, and were aged 18 to 65 years. Any patient with an uncontrolled infection, another autoimmune disease, pregnancy or lactation was excluded. Clinical symptoms, serum thyroxine and TRAb, thyroid ultrasound, and orbital computed tomography formed the basis for the diagnoses. Ficoll-Paque density gradient centrifugation was used to isolate PBMCs from 10 ml of fresh peripheral blood. Total RNA was extracted with Trizol reagent, and quality was checked on an Agilent 2100 Bioanalyzer. In the germline V gene, CDR1 corresponds to SGHRS and CDR2 to YFSETQ. The V and J ends are trimmed by 6 bases and 5 bases, leaving 12 bases between them. Reading from cysteine to phenylalanine, the CDR3 counts 14 amino acids. Only the CDR3 portion is preserved as DNA: 42 bases, with reading frame beginning at the first base.

The table lists this clonotype with many counts. The clone's antigen remains unknown. Base qualities were left out, and no much larger clone turns up one base away. Here is what the overall study found, with its caveats: During validation, the model predicted progression to ophthalmopathy a median of around 6 months ahead of onset, with roughly 65% sensitivity and more than 72% specificity. Sample size was not statistically predetermined, and blinding of investigators to group allocation was not performed. Ophthalmopathy was separated from stable hyperthyroidism by a 13 V-J signature model, with approximately 89% sensitivity and about 81% specificity obtained in cross-validation and 80%/75% obtained in testing. Most expanded thyroid clonotypes (frequency above 0.001) were also found in blood, which suggests that blood repertoires may mirror thyroid immune responses.

Amplification of TCR beta CDR3 regions was carried out from RNA transcripts. For the first round of RT-PCR on the TCR CDR3, the HTBI primer set was used together with the Qiagen OneStep RT-PCR kit. Libraries were constructed in a second round of multiplex PCR, after which size selection and purification were carried out. Paired-end sequencing of the libraries was performed with 100 bp reads on an Illumina HiSeq2000. In the authors' own workflow: SOAPnuke was used to process the raw data, removing reads that contained adapters or uncalled bases, had a mean Phred below 15, or lacked an exact match to the constant primer or identifier. COPE v1.2.5 was used to merge high-quality paired reads, and clonotypes were defined as unique nucleotide sequences. MiTCR v1.1 was used to align the clonotypes against IMGT TRBV, TRBD and TRBJ reference segments. The analysis included only V-J combinations with a frequency above 0.0001, which together covered roughly 99% of the repertoires. The TCS score was defined as the ratio of F50 (clonal expansion) to E x V (chaos), calculated using BLOSUM62-based TCRdist between CDR3 peptides within each V-J. Welch's t-statistics and random forest reduced around 520 V-J features to about 12, which were used in a naive Bayes classifier (R e1071). The Morisita-Horn index was used to measure how similar the thyroid and blood repertoires were. Through fastp at Q25 and MiXCR, TCRdb rebuilt clones from the public reads, retaining in-frame beta chains. Each CDR3 protein gets just one entry, which takes the most common genes and DNA from the rows behind it. For this entry, the V and J calls and clone size follow TCRdb and not the study's own pipeline. The table for this sample lists about 840,000 distinct CDR3 sequences; 38% of them were counted only once. The ten largest account for more than 7% of the sample.

Sequenced: blood. Recombination connected TRBV5-1 to TRBJ1-6, with the identity of the D gene unclear. This clonotype was obtained from a man younger than 35 with Graves' hyperthyroidism. The CDR3 has the sequence CASKETANNSPLHF. In nucleotides, the sequence is TGCGCCAGCAAGGAGACCGCAAATAATTCACCCCTCCACTTT.